This TCR beta chain was identified during a study of blood T cell repertoires in COVID-19. Across the study: From the United States, Italy and Spain came samples of acute and convalescent COVID-19. Sources were T cells, B-cell-depleted T cells, or PBMCs; the material itself was cDNA or gDNA.

Clones were sequenced by immunoSEQ multiplex PCR, and TCRdb holds only the in-frame ones, with some missing. Among approximately 58,000 clones listed, around 85% were seen once. CDR3 length: 17 amino acids. CDR1 and CDR2 from the germline V gene are MGHRA and YSYEKL. V was pared by 0 bases and J by 9 bases, with 20 bases between. The chain employs TRBV4-1 and TRBJ1-4; D possibly corresponds to TRBD1 (6 bases). Sequencing was done on a sample of peripheral blood. This receptor was identified in a man aged 35-49 years with active COVID-19. CDR3 residues: CASSQEGGGAHSKKLFF. CDR3 DNA sequence: TGCGCCAGCAGCCAAGAAGGAGGGGGGGCGCATTCCAAAAAACTGTTTTTT.